The next 9 T cell receptor beta chains were all read from a single sample in a study of blood T cell repertoires in COVID-19. The table came from immunoSEQ multiplex PCR; TCRdb's copy has only in-frame clones and leaves some out. The sample holds some 180,000 clones, roughly 89% seen once. Sequences were obtained from PBMCs or T cells enriched from blood (not recorded which). Every receptor here comes from a woman in her 30s who had been exposed to COVID-19.

This chain's CDR3 is CASSMWAGETEAFF. As DNA, the CDR3 is TGTGCCAGTAGTATGTGGGCAGGGGAGACTGAAGCTTTCTTT. V gene TRBV19 combines with J gene TRBJ1-1, with a weak D call TRBD1 (6 bases). V was cut by 3 bases and J by 5 bases, with 13 bases left in between. CDR3 length: 14 amino acids. In germline, CDR1 is LNHDA, CDR2 SQIVND (reference sequence).

V usage is TRBV5-4 and J usage is TRBJ1-3; D gene uncertain. Trimming took off 0 bases at V and 0 bases at J, with 10 bases between the two ends. The CDR3 has 16 residues. Germline V gene data show CDR1 as SGHNT and CDR2 as YYREEE (reference sequence). CDR3 in DNA: TGTGCCAGCAGCTTGGATCGTAGTACCTCTGGAAACACCATATATTTT. It specifies CASSLDRSTSGNTIYF.

The chain joins TRBV3-1 (or the pseudogene TRBV3-2) to TRBJ1-2, with TRBD1 as a possible D gene (6 bases). This CDR3 is built from 15 residues. Trimming removed 2 bases from V and 0 bases from J, with 10 bases in between. In germline, CDR1 is LGHDT, CDR2 YNNKEL (reference sequence). The CDR3 loop reads CASSQHRTANYGYTF. DNA of the CDR3: TGTGCCAGCAGCCAACACAGGACAGCTAACTATGGCTACACCTTC.

V gene TRBV7-9 combines with J gene TRBJ2-1; weak D call: TRBD2 (5 bases). This CDR3 region has 12 residues. CDR1 is SEHNR and CDR2 is FQNEAQ in the germline V gene (reference sequence). V lost 5 bases and J lost 10, with 12 bases in between. CDR3 loop: CASSPRTGEQFF. CDR3 DNA sequence: TGTGCCAGCAGCCCCCGGACTGGCGAGCAGTTCTTC.

The chain couples TRBV4-3 to TRBJ1-4; 11 nucleotides agree with TRBD1. The CDR3 totals 16 residues. CDR1 and CDR2 from the germline V gene are LGHNA and YSLEER. Trimming removed 4 bases from V and 6 bases from J; junction bases left unmatched: 7. CDR3 sequence (DNA): TGCGCCAGCAGCCCGGACAGGGGGCGAGGGGATGAAAAACTGTTTTTT. Encoded protein: CASSPDRGRGDEKLFF.

This chain links TRBV3-1 (or the pseudogene TRBV3-2) with TRBJ1-2; 7 bases agree with TRBD1. The length of the CDR3 is 14 residues. Per germline, CDR1 LGHDT and CDR2 YNNKEL (reference sequence). J lost 4 bases, V lost 1 base, and 3 bases had no gene match. The CDR3 reads CASSQGGQTYGYTF. The CDR3 coding sequence is TGTGCCAGCAGCCAAGGGGGACAGACCTATGGCTACACCTTC.

V and J are TRBV3-1 (or the pseudogene TRBV3-2) and TRBJ2-2; the D gene is possibly TRBD2 (5 bases). Trimming removed 5 bases from V and 3 bases from J, with 16 bases in between. Germline CDR1 LGHDT, CDR2 YNNKEL (reference sequence). CDR3 length: 16 residues. As DNA, the CDR3 is TGTGCCAGCAGCGCGGACGTATACGGGGACACCGGGGAGCTGTTTTTT. As protein: CASSADVYGDTGELFF.

This clone was observed a few times. This sequence joins TRBV3-1 (or the pseudogene TRBV3-2) and TRBJ2-5; 8 nucleotides agree with TRBD2. The germline gives CDR1 LGHDT, CDR2 YNNKEL (reference sequence). CDR3 size: 15 residues. The junction had 4 bases not matched to a gene; V was cut back by 1 base and J by 3 bases. The CDR3, as DNA: TGTGCCAGCAGCCAAGTTGGTAGCGGGAAAGAGACCCAGTACTTC. Encoded protein: CASSQVGSGKETQYF.

The gene calls are TRBV18 and TRBJ1-6; possibly TRBD1 for D (6 bases). Trimming cost V 1 base and J 8 bases, with 6 bases left between them. CDR3 size: 13 residues. Germline V gene data show CDR1 as KGHSH and CDR2 as LQKENI. The CDR3 DNA is TGTGCCAGCTCACCACAGGGGGATTCACCCCTCCACTTT. Translating it yields CASSPQGDSPLHF.